The T cell receptor beta chain under discussion was sequenced for a study of PD-L1 blockade in urothelial cancer. The wider study: Researchers looked at the blood 3 weeks (second dose) and 6 weeks after treatment began.

The CDR3 is made up of 15 amino acids. V was pared by 1 base and J by 4 bases, with 13 bases between. Germline loops: CDR1 SGHAT, CDR2 FQNNGV. This clone was detected once. Time point noted: pretreatment peripheral blood. Profiling relied on immunoSEQ multiplex PCR, and the TCRdb table lists in-frame clones only, not all of them. Altogether 130,000 or so clones are present, roughly 83% being singletons, with the ten largest covering 3.2%. This clonotype originated in a man in his forties or fifties with urothelial cancer. The specimen comprised PBMCs, sampled around atezolizumab (anti-PD-L1) treatment. The chain joins TRBV11-2 to TRBJ1-1, with D possibly TRBD1 on 5 matching bases. As DNA, the CDR3 is TGTGCCAGCAGCTTAGTGGCGGCAGGGCCCACTGAAGCTTTCTTT. This gives the protein CASSLVAAGPTEAFF.